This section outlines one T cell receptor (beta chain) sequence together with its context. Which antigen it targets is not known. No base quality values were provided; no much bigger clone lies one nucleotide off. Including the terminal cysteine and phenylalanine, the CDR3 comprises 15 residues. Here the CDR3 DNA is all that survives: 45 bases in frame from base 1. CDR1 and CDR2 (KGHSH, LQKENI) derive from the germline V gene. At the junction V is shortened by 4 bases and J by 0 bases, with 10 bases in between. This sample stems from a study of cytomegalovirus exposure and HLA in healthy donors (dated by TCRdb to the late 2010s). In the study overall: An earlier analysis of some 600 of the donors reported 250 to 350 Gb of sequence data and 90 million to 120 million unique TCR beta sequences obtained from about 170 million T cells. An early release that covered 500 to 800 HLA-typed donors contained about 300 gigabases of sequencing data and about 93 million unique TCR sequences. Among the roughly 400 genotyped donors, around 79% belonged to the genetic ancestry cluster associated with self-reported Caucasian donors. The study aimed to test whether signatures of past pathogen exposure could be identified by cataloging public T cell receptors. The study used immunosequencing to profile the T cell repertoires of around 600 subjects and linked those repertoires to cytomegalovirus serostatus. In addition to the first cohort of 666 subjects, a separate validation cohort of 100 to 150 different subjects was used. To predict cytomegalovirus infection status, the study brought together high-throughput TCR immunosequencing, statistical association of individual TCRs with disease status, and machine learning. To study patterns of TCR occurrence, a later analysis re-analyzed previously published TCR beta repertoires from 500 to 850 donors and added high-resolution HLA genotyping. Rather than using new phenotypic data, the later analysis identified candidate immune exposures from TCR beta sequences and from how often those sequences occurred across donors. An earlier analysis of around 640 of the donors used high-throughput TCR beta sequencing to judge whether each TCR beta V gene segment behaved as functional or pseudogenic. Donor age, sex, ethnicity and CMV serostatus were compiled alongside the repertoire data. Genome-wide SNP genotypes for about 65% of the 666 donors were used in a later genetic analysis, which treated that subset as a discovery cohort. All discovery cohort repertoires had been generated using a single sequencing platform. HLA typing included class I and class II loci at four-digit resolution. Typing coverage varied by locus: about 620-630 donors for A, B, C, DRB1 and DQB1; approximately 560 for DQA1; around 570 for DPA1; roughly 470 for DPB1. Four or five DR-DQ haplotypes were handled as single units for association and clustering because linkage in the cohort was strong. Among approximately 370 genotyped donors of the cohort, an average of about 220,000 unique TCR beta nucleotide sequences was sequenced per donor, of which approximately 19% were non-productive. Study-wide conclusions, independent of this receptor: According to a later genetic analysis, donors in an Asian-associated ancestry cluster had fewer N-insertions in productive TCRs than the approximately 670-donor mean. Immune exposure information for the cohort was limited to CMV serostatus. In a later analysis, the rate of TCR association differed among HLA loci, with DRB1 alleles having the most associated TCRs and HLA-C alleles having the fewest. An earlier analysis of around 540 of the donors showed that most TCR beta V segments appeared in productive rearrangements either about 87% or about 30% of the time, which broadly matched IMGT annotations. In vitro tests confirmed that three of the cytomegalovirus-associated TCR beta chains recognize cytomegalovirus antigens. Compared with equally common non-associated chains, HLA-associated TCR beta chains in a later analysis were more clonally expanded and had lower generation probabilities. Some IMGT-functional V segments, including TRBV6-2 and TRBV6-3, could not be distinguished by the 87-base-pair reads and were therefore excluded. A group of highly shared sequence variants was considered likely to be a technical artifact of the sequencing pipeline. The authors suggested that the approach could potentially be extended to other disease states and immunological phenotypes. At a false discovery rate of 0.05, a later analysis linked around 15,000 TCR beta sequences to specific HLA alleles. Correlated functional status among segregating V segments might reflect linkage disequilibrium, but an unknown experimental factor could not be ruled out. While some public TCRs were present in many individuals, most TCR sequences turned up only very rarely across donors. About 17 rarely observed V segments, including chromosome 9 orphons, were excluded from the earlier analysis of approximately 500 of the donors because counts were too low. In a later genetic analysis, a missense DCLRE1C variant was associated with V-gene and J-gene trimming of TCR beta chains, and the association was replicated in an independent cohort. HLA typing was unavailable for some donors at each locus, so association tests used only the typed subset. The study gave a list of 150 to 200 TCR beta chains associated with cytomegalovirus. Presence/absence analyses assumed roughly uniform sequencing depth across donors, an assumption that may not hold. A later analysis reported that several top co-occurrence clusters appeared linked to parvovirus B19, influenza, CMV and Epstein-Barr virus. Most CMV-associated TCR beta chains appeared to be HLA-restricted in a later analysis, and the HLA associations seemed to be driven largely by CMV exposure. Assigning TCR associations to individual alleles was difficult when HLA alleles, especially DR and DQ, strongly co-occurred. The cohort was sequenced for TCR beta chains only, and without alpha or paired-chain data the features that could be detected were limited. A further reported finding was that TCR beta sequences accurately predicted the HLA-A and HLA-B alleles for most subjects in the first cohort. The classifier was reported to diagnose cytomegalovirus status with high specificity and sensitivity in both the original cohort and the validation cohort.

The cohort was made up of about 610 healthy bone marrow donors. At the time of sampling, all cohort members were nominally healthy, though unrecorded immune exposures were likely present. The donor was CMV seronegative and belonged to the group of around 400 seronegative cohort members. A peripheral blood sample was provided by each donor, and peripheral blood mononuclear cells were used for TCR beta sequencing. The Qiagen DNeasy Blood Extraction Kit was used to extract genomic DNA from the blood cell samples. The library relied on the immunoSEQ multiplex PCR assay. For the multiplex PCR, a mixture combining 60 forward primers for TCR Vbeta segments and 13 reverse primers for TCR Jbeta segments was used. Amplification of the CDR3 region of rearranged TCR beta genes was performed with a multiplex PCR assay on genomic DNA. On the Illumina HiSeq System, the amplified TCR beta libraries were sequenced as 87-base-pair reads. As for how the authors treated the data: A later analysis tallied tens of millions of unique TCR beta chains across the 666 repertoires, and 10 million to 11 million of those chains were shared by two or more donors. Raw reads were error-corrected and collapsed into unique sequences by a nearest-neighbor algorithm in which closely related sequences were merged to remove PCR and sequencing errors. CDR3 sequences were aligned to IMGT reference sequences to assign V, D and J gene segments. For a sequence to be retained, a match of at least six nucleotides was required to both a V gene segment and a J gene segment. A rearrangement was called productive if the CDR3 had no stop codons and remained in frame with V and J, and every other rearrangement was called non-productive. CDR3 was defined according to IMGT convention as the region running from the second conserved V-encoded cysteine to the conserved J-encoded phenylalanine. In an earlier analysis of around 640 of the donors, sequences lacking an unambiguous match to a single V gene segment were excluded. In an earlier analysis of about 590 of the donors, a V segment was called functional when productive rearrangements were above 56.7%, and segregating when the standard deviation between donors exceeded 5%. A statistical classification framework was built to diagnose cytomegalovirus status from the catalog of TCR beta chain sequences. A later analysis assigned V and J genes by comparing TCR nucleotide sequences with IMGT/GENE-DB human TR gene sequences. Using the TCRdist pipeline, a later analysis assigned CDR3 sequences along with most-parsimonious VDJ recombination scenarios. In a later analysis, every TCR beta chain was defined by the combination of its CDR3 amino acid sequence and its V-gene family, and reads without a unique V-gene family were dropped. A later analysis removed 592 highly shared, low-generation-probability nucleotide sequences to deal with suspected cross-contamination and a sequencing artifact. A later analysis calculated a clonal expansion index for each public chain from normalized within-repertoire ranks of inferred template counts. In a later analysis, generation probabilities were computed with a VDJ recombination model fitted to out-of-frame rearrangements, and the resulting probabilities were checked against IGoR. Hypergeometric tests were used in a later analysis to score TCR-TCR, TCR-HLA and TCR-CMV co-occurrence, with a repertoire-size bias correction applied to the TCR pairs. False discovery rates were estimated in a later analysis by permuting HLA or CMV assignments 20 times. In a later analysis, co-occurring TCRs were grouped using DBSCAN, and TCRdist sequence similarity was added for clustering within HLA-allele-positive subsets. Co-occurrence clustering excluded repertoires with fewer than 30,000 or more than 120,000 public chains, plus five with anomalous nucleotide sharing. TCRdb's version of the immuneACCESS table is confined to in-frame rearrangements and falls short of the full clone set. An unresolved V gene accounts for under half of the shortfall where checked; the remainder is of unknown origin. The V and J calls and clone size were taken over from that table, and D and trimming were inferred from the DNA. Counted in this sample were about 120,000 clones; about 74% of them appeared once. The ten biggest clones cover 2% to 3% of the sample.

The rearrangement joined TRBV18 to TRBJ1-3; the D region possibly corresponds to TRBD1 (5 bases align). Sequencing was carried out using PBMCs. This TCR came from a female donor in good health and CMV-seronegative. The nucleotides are TGTGCCAGCTCACTTCAGGGATTCTCTGGAAACACCATATATTTT. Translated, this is CASSLQGFSGNTIYF.